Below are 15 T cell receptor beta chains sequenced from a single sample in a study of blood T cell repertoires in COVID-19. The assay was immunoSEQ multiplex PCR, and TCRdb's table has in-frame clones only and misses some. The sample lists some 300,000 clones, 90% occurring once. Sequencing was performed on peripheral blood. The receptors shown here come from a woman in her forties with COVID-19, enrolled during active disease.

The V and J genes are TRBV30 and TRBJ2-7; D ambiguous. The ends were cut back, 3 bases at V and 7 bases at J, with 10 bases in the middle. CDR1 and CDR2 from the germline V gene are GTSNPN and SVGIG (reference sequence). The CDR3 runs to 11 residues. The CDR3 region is CAWSGPGEQYF. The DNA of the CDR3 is TGTGCCTGGAGCGGTCCTGGTGAGCAGTACTTC.

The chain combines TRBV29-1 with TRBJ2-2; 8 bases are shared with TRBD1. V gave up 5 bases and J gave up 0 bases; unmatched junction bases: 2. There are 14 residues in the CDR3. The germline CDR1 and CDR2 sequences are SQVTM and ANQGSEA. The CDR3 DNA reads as TGCAGCGTTTACAGGGGGGCGAACACCGGGGAGCTGTTTTTT. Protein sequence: CSVYRGANTGELFF.

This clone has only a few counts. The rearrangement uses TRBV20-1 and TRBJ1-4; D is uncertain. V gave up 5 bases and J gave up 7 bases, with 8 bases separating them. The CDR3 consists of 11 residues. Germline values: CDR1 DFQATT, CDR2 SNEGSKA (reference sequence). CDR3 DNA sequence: TGCAGTGCTCCAGAGGGTGAAAAACTGTTTTTT. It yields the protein CSAPEGEKLFF.

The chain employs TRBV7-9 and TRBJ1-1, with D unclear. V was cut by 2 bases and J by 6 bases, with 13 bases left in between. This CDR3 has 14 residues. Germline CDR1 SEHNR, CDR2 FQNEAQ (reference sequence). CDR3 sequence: CASSLSRGSSEAFF. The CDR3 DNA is TGTGCCAGCAGCTTAAGTCGAGGGTCCTCTGAAGCTTTCTTT.

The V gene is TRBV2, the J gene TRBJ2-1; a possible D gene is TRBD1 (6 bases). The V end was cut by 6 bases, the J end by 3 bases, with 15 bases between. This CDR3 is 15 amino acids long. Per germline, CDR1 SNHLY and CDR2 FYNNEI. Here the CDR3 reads CASRLNEDSYNEQFF. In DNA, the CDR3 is TGTGCCAGCAGGTTGAACGAGGACAGCTACAATGAGCAGTTCTTC. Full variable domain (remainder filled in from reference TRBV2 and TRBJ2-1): EPEVTQTPSHQVTQMGQEVILRCVPISNHLYFYWYRQILGQKVEFLVSFYNNEISEKSEIFDDQFSVERPDGSNFTLKIRSTKLEDSAMYFCASRLNEDSYNEQFFGPGTRLTVL.

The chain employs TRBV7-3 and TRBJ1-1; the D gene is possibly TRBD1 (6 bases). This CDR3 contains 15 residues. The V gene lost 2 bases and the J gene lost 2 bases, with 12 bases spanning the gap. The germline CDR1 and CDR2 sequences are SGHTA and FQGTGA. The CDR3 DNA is TGTGCCAGCAGCTTATCGGGCGGGGGCAACACTGAAGCTTTCTTT. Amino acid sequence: CASSLSGGGNTEAFF.

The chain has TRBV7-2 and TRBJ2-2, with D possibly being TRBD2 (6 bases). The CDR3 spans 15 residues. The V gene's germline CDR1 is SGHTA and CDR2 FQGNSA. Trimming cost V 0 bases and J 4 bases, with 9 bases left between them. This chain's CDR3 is CASSLALAGTGELFF. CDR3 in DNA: TGTGCCAGCAGCTTAGCACTAGCTGGCACCGGGGAGCTGTTTTTT.

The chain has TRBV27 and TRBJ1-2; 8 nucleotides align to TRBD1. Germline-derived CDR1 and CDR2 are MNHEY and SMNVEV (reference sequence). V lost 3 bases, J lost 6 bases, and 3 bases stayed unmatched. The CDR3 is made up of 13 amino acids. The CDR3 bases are TGTGCCAGCAGTTTTCGACAGGGGAATGGCTACACCTTC. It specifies CASSFRQGNGYTF.

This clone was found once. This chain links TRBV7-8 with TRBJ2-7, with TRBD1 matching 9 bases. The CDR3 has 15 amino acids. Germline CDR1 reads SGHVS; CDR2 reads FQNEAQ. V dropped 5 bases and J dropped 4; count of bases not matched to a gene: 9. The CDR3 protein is CASSRGGQGQYEQYF. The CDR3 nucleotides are TGTGCCAGCAGCCGAGGGGGACAGGGACAGTACGAGCAGTACTTC.

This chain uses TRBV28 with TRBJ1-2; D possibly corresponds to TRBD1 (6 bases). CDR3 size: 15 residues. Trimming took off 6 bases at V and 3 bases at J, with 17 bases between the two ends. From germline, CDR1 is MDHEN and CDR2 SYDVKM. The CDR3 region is CASRSQGFVHYGYTF. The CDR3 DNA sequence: TGTGCCAGCAGGTCACAGGGCTTCGTTCACTATGGCTACACCTTC.

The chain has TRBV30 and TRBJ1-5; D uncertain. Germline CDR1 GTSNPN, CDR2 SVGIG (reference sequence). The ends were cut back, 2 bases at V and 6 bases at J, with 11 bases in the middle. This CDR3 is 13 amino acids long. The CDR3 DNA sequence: TGTGCCTGGAGTTTTGAGAGTCGTCAGCCCCAGCATTTT. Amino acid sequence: CAWSFESRQPQHF.

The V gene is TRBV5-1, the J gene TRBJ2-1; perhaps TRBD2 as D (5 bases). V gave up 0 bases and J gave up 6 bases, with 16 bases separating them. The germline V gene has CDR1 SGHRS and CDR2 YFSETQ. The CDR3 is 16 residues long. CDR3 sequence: CASSLELTGRSNEQFF. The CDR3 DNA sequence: TGCGCCAGCAGCTTGGAATTAACGGGAAGGAGCAATGAGCAGTTCTTC.

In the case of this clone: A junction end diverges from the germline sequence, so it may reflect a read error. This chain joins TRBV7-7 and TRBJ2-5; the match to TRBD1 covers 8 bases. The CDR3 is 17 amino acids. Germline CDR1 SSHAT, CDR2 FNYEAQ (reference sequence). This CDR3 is CASSFSLGGQGGETQYF. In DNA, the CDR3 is TGTGCTAGCAGCTTCTCCTTAGGTGGACAGGGAGGAGAGACCCAGTACTTC.

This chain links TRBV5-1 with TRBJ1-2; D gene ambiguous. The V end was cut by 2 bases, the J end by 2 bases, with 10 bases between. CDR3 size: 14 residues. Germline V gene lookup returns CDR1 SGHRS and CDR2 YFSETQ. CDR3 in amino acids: CASSFEGRNYGYTF. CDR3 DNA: TGCGCCAGCAGCTTCGAAGGCAGGAACTATGGCTACACCTTC.

The CDR3: CASSIESAANTEAFF. CDR3 nucleotide sequence: TGTGCCAGTAGTATAGAAAGTGCGGCGAACACTGAAGCTTTCTTT. The gene calls are TRBV19 and TRBJ1-1; D gene ambiguous. Germline CDR1 LNHDA, CDR2 SQIVND (reference sequence). The germline V and J ends were trimmed by 0 bases and 1 base, with 9 bases remaining between them. The CDR3 sequence is 15 residues long.